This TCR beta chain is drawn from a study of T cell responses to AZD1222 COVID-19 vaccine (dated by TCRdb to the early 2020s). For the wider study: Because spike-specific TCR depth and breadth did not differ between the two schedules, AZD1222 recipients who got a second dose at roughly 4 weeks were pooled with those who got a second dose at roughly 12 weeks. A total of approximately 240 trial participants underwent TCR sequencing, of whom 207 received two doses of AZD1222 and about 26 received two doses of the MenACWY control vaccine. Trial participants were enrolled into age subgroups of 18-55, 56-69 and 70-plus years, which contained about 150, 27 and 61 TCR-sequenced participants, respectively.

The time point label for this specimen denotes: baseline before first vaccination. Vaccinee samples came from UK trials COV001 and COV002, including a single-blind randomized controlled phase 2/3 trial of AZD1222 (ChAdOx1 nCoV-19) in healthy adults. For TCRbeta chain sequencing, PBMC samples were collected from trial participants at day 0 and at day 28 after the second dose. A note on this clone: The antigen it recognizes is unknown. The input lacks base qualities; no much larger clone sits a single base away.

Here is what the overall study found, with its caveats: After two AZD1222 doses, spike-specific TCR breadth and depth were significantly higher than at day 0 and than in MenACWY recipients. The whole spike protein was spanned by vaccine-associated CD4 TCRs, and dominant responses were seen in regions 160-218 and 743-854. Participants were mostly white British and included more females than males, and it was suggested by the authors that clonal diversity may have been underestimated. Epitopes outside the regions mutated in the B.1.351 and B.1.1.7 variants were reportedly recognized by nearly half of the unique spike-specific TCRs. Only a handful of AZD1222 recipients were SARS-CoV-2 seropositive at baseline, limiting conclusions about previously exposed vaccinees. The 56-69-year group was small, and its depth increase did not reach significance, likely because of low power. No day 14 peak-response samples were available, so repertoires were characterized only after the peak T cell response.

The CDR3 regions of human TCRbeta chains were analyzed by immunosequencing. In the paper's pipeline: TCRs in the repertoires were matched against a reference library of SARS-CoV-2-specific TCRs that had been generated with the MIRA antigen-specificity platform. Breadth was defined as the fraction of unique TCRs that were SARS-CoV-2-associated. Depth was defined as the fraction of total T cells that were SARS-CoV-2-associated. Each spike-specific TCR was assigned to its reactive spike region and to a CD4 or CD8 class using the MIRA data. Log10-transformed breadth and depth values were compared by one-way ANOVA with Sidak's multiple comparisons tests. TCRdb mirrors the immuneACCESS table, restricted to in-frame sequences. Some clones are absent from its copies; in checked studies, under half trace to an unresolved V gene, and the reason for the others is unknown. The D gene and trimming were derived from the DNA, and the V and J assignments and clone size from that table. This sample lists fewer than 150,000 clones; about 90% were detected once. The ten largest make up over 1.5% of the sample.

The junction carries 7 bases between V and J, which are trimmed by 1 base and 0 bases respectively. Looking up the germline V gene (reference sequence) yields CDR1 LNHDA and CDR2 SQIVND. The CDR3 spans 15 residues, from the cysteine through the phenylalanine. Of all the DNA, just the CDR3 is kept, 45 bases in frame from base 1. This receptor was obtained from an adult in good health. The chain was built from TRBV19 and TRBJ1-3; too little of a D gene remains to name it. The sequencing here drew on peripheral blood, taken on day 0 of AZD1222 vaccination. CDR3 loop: CASSIAVGSGNTIYF. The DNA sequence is TGTGCCAGTAGTATAGCCGTCGGCTCTGGAAACACCATATATTTT.